Shown below are 32 T cell receptor beta chains from a single sample sequenced in a study of control samples from healthy donors and cancer patients (dated by TCRdb to 2019 to 2021). Preparation of the library involved the immunoSEQ multiplex PCR assay. What TCRdb holds here is the immuneACCESS table cut down to in-frame rearrangements. Part of the clones is not present; checked against another copy, under half of the missing clones reflect an unresolved V gene, and the others are unexplained. A total of 130,000 to 150,000 clones appear in this sample, just under 95% of them only once. 13% to 15% of the sample rests with the top ten. Sequencing was carried out using PBMCs. The receptors shown here come from a man between 60 and 75 years old with colorectal cancer.

The CDR3, as DNA: TGTGCCAGCACCCCAGTGGGGAACGGCTACACCTTC. Protein: CASTPVGNGYTF. The chain employs TRBV7-2 and TRBJ1-2, with no clear D. Germline V lookup: CDR1 SGHTA, CDR2 FQGNSA. CDR3 length: 12 amino acids. The ends were cut back, 7 bases at V and 8 bases at J, with 14 bases in the middle.

The rearrangement links TRBV5-1 to TRBJ2-7; possibly TRBD1 or TRBD2 for D (6 bases each). Germline V CDR1 and CDR2: SGHRS, YFSETQ. The CDR3 loop spans 14 amino acids. Deletions cut 1 base from V and 5 bases from J, with 13 bases between. The CDR3 is CASSLSGASDEQYF. DNA of the CDR3: TGCGCCAGCAGCTTGTCGGGGGCTAGCGACGAGCAGTACTTC.

V is TRBV3-1 (or the pseudogene TRBV3-2) and J is TRBJ1-2; no clear D gene. The CDR3 length is 16 residues. V was trimmed by 0 bases and J by 0 bases, leaving 11 bases between them. From germline, CDR1 is LGHDT and CDR2 YNNKEL (reference sequence). CDR3: CASSQETAPTNYGYTF. The CDR3 DNA follows: TGTGCCAGCAGCCAAGAAACCGCCCCGACTAACTATGGCTACACCTTC.

The rearrangement uses TRBV4-1 and TRBJ1-6; possible D gene TRBD1, 6 bases. The CDR3 length is 14 residues. V lost 2 bases and J 6 bases, leaving 8 bases between the germline ends. Germline V gene data show CDR1 as MGHRA and CDR2 as YSYEKL. The CDR3 spells CASSQTGSNSPLHF. CDR3 coding DNA: TGCGCCAGCAGCCAAACAGGGTCTAATTCACCCCTCCACTTT.

The chain recombines TRBV10-3 with TRBJ2-6; 7 bases align to TRBD2. The V gene end was trimmed by 3 bases and the J gene end by 0 bases; junction bases not matched to a gene: 8. Per germline, CDR1 ENHRY and CDR2 SYGVKD. There are 18 residues in the CDR3. The CDR3 spells CAISEGRALFSGANVLTF. The CDR3, as DNA: TGTGCCATCAGTGAAGGGAGGGCACTATTCTCTGGGGCCAACGTCCTGACTTTC.

This sequence joins TRBV9 and TRBJ2-3; 8 bases align to TRBD2. The CDR3 extends over 16 amino acids. The V gene end was trimmed by 4 bases and the J gene end by 2 bases; junction bases not matched to a gene: 9. CDR1 and CDR2 from the germline V gene are SGDLS and YYNGEE. The CDR3 reads CASSPLAGGPTDTQYF. In DNA, the CDR3 is TGTGCCAGCAGCCCCTTGGCGGGGGGCCCCACAGATACGCAGTATTTT. The whole variable domain, remainder taken from reference TRBV9 and TRBJ2-3, is DSGVTQTPKHLITATGQRVTLRCSPRSGDLSVYWYQQSLDQGLQFLIQYYNGEERAKGNILERFSAQQFPDLHSELNLSSLELGDSALYFCASSPLAGGPTDTQYFGPGTRLTVL.

The chain carries TRBV3-1 (or the pseudogene TRBV3-2) and TRBJ1-3; D unclear. The CDR3 consists of 16 residues. Germline V gene sequence: CDR1 LGHDT, CDR2 YNNKEL (reference sequence). V was pared by 1 base and J by 0 bases, with 10 bases between. The CDR3: CASSQAGSLSGNTIYF. The DNA of the CDR3 is TGTGCCAGCAGCCAAGCCGGGAGCCTCTCTGGAAACACCATATATTTT.

The chain recombines TRBV6-5 with TRBJ1-4; no firm D call. The V gene lost 2 bases and the J gene lost 7 bases, with 17 bases spanning the gap. The CDR3 contains 16 residues. Per the germline V gene, CDR1 is MNHEY and CDR2 is SVGAGI. The CDR3 sequence is CASSYRGGIVGEKLFF. CDR3 sequence (DNA): TGTGCCAGCAGTTACCGGGGTGGGATAGTCGGTGAAAAACTGTTTTTT.

The V and J genes are TRBV7-2 and TRBJ1-3; maybe TRBD1 (6 bases). Trimming removed 5 bases at V and 0 bases at J, with 11 bases between. CDR3 length: 15 amino acids. CDR1 and CDR2 (germline): SGHTA, FQGNSA. The CDR3 loop reads CASSLQGSSGNTIYF. CDR3 DNA: TGTGCCAGCAGCCTCCAGGGGAGCTCTGGAAACACCATATATTTT. The full variable domain, completed using reference TRBV7-2 and TRBJ1-3, is GAGVSQSPSNKVTEKGKDVELRCDPISGHTALYWYRQSLGQGLEFLIYFQGNSAPDKSGLPSDRFSAERTGGSVSTLTIQRTQQEDSAVYLCASSLQGSSGNTIYFGEGSWLTVV.

The J gene is TRBJ1-2, the V gene TRBV12-3 or TRBV12-4; unclear D gene. V lost 2 bases to trimming and J lost 2 bases, with 6 bases between them. The CDR3 loop spans 13 amino acids. CDR3 sequence reads: CASSLRVNYGYTF. The CDR3 coding sequence is TGTGCCAGCAGTTTAAGGGTCAACTATGGCTACACCTTC.

V gene TRBV5-1 combines with J gene TRBJ2-5, with 9 bases matching TRBD2. V lost 4 bases to trimming and J lost 5 bases; unmatched junction nucleotides: 6. The CDR3 totals 14 residues. Germline V gene lookup returns CDR1 SGHRS and CDR2 YFSETQ. CDR3 amino acids: CASSPGLARETQYF. CDR3 in DNA: TGCGCCAGCAGCCCTGGACTAGCGCGGGAGACCCAGTACTTC.

This clone appeared a single time. This chain joins TRBV6-2 or TRBV6-3 and TRBJ2-1, with D possibly matching TRBD1 (6 bases). Germline V gene lookup returns CDR1 MNHEY and CDR2 SVGEGT. Trimming took off 6 bases at V and 4 bases at J, with 16 bases between the two ends. The CDR3 runs to 15 residues. CDR3 protein: CASSTDRRLYNEQFF. The CDR3 region has the DNA TGTGCCAGCAGCACCGACAGGAGACTATACAATGAGCAGTTCTTC.

The J gene is TRBJ1-4, the V gene TRBV4-3; D remains unclear. Germline V CDR1 and CDR2: LGHNA, YSLEER. V lost 0 bases, J lost 5 bases, and 13 bases lay in between. This CDR3 contains 16 residues. The CDR3 sequence is CASSQETRALNEKLFF. The CDR3 DNA sequence: TGCGCCAGCAGCCAAGAAACGAGGGCCCTGAATGAAAAACTGTTTTTT.

The CDR3 protein is CASSGQYNEQFF. Written as DNA, the CDR3 is TGCGCCAGCAGTGGTCAATACAATGAGCAGTTCTTC. The chain couples TRBV10-2 to TRBJ2-1, with unresolved D. Germline values: CDR1 WSHSY, CDR2 SAAADI. Trimming cost V 4 bases and J 4 bases, with 5 bases left between them. The CDR3 is 12 residues long.

This chain uses TRBV7-6 with TRBJ2-7; 11 nucleotides agree with TRBD2. Germline V gives CDR1 SGHVS, CDR2 FNYEAQ. The CDR3 sequence is 18 residues long. The ends lost 1 base at V and 3 bases at J; junction bases unmatched: 11. CDR3 nucleotides: TGTGCCAGCAGCTTAGGTAGGGCCCCAACTAGCGGGGGCTACGAGCAGTACTTC. This translates into CASSLGRAPTSGGYEQYF.

The CDR3 region has the DNA TGTGCCAGCAGCGTAGAGGCCCAGGGCCTCAGGGGCTACACCTTC. It specifies CASSVEAQGLRGYTF. V is TRBV9 and J is TRBJ1-2, with a tentative D call TRBD1 (5 bases). Germline CDR1 SGDLS, CDR2 YYNGEE. This CDR3 contains 15 residues. V was pared by 0 bases and J by 8 bases, with 17 bases between.

The chain has TRBV5-1 and TRBJ2-3; TRBD2 matches 9 bases. This CDR3 is built from 17 residues. Germline-derived CDR1 and CDR2 are SGHRS and YFSETQ. Trimming cost V 0 bases and J 3 bases; bases outside gene matches: 8. CDR3 region: CASSLDWLAGSTDTQYF. The CDR3 DNA reads as TGCGCCAGCAGCTTGGATTGGCTAGCGGGGAGTACAGATACGCAGTATTTT. Filled out from reference TRBV5-1 and TRBJ2-3, the complete variable domain reads KAGVTQTPRYLIKTRGQQVTLSCSPISGHRSVSWYQQTPGQGLQFLFEYFSETQRNKGNFPGRFSGRQFSNSRSEMNVSTLELGDSALYLCASSLDWLAGSTDTQYFGPGTRLTVL.

The chain is built from TRBV12-3 or TRBV12-4 and TRBJ1-1, with a possible D match to TRBD1 (6 bases). The CDR3 covers 13 residues. The ends were cut back, 5 bases at V and 11 bases at J, with 18 bases in the middle. CDR3 DNA sequence: TGTGCCAGCAGTCCGAATACACAGGGTTTGGCTTTCTTT. Its protein product is CASSPNTQGLAFF.

This chain joins TRBV5-1 and TRBJ2-5; D may be TRBD1 (5 bases). Between the trimmed V and J ends, which lost 0 bases and 2 bases, there was a span of 11 bases. The germline CDR1 and CDR2 sequences are SGHRS and YFSETQ. This CDR3 comprises 15 residues. The CDR3 reads CASSLDRGPQETQYF. CDR3 in DNA: TGCGCCAGCAGCTTGGATAGGGGCCCTCAAGAGACCCAGTACTTC.

This rearrangement joins TRBV6-6 to TRBJ1-1; perhaps TRBD1 as D (6 bases). Trimming pared 6 bases from V and 1 base from J, leaving 12 bases between. Germline V gene lookup returns CDR1 MNHNY and CDR2 SVGAGI (reference sequence). This CDR3 spans 14 amino acids. CDR3 nucleotides: TGTGCCAGCAGCATACAGGGTCCGAACACTGAAGCTTTCTTT. Its protein product is CASSIQGPNTEAFF.

The chain has TRBV6-6 and TRBJ1-1; D call uncertain. V lost 4 bases and J 1 base, leaving 13 bases between the germline ends. Germline V gene data show CDR1 as MNHNY and CDR2 as SVGAGI (reference sequence). This CDR3 is 15 amino acids long. The DNA of the CDR3 is TGTGCCAGCAGTTCCGTCCAGGAAGGGAACACTGAAGCTTTCTTT. Translation: CASSSVQEGNTEAFF.

CDR3 amino acids: CASSLGFPDEQYF. For the CDR3, the DNA is TGTGCCAGCAGCCTGGGGTTCCCGGACGAGCAGTACTTC. The chain uses TRBV7-8 and TRBJ2-7; D is ambiguous. The CDR3 is 13 residues long. Germline values: CDR1 SGHVS, CDR2 FQNEAQ. V lost 5 bases to trimming and J lost 5 bases, with 13 bases between them.

The rearrangement joins TRBV4-3 to TRBJ2-3; TRBD2 matches 11 bases. The CDR3 is made up of 15 amino acids. Per the germline V gene, CDR1 is LGHNA and CDR2 is YSLEER. J lost 1 base, V lost 5 bases, and 2 bases had no gene match. The CDR3 reads CASSMTSGGTDTQYF. In DNA, the CDR3 is TGCGCCAGCAGCATGACTAGCGGGGGCACAGATACGCAGTATTTT.

This chain links TRBV12-3 or TRBV12-4 with TRBJ1-1; D is unresolved. This CDR3 has 13 residues. The germline V and J ends were trimmed by 2 bases and 4 bases, with 8 bases remaining between them. CDR3 DNA sequence: TGTGCCAGCAGTTTAATAGGGAGCACTGAAGCTTTCTTT. Protein product: CASSLIGSTEAFF.

The V and J genes are TRBV9 and TRBJ2-3, with 15 bases identical to TRBD2. Germline CDR1 and CDR2: SGDLS and YYNGEE. V lost 0 bases to trimming and J lost 9 bases; unmatched junction nucleotides: 2. This CDR3 has 15 residues. The CDR3 region is CASSVVGTSGGTQYF. CDR3 nucleotides: TGTGCCAGCAGCGTAGTAGGGACTAGCGGGGGGACGCAGTATTTT.

This chain connects TRBV7-2 to TRBJ2-5; D is undetermined. Trimming removed 1 base from V and 4 bases from J, with 4 bases in between. CDR1 SGHTA and CDR2 FQGNSA come from the germline V gene. This CDR3 spans 12 amino acids. The DNA of the CDR3 is TGTGCCAGCAGCTTAGGGTTAGAGACCCAGTACTTC. Amino acids: CASSLGLETQYF.

The chain links TRBV5-8 to TRBJ1-1, with D perhaps TRBD1 (6 bases). Trimming stripped 0 bases from V and 1 base from J, with 7 bases between. The CDR3 has 14 residues. The germline V gene encodes CDR1 SGHTS and CDR2 YDEGEE. The CDR3, as DNA: TGTGCCAGCAGCTTGGAAGGGGGGAACACTGAAGCTTTCTTT. Translating it yields CASSLEGGNTEAFF.

V is TRBV5-6 and J is TRBJ2-3, with 9 bases aligning to TRBD2. From germline, CDR1 is SGHDT and CDR2 YYEEEE. The ends lost 0 bases at V and 4 bases at J; junction bases unmatched: 6. The CDR3 is 16 residues long. The CDR3 here is CASSLGLAGNSDTQYF. Here the CDR3 DNA reads TGTGCCAGCAGCTTGGGGCTAGCGGGGAACTCAGATACGCAGTATTTT.

The chain joins TRBV18 to TRBJ1-2, with D perhaps matching TRBD1 (5 bases). The germline V and J ends were trimmed by 1 base and 3 bases, with 9 bases remaining between them. Germline-derived CDR1 and CDR2 are KGHSH and LQKENI. This CDR3 region has 14 residues. The CDR3 DNA is TGTGCCAGCTCACCACTAGACAGAGACTATGGCTACACCTTC. Translating gives CASSPLDRDYGYTF.

The chain uses TRBV21-1 and TRBJ1-1; TRBD1 reflects the table's D call only, with no check against the DNA. TRBV21-1 is reported as a pseudogene. The CDR3 is 19 amino acids. CDR3 sequence (DNA): TGTGCCAGCAGCCCAAGCCGATCCAGGGGGCAGGACATGAACACTGAAGCTTTCTTT. Translation: CASSPSRSRGQDMNTEAFF.

The rearrangement joins TRBV6-1 to TRBJ1-2, with D maybe TRBD1 (5 bases). Germline values: CDR1 MNHNS, CDR2 SASEGT. This CDR3 comprises 14 residues. V was pared by 2 bases and J by 8 bases, with 15 bases between. The CDR3 region is CASSEFLGREGYTF. In nucleotides, the CDR3 is TGTGCCAGCAGTGAATTCTTGGGCAGGGAGGGCTACACCTTC.

This clone has only one observation. The sample contains more than one DNA sequence encoding this CDR3. The chain links TRBV27 to TRBJ1-2; 7 positions match TRBD1. The germline V gene encodes CDR1 MNHEY and CDR2 SMNVEV (reference sequence). Trimming cost V 6 bases and J 7 bases; bases outside gene matches: 17. The CDR3 loop spans 16 amino acids. CDR3 DNA sequence: TGTGCCAGCAGACCGGACAGGCAGTATCTTATTGGTGGCTACACCTTC. Its translation is CASRPDRQYLIGGYTF.